Reported below is one T cell receptor beta chain. The antigen is unknown. The junction departs from the called germline gene at one end, perhaps through a read error. TCRdb reanalysed the reads using MiXCR and keeps one entry per CDR3 protein. The sample shows tens of thousands of distinct CDR3 sequences, approximately 22% of them seen only once. The V gene's germline CDR1 is SGHRS and CDR2 YFSETQ. CDR3 size: 14 residues. The data were taken from a study of lung T cells in sarcoidosis with Löfgren's syndrome. Study results and caveats: These T cells possibly recognize a putative, unidentified sarcoidosis-associated antigen. Shared TRAV12-1 and TRBV2 CDR3 motifs across Löfgren's syndrome patients reportedly suggested public CD4+ TCRs.

This TCR derives from a human donor with sarcoidosis (Löfgren's syndrome or another form), or a control subject (not recorded which). This chain links TRBV5-1 with TRBJ2-2; TRBD1 aligns across 7 bases. The sequencing sample was made of CD4+ T cells from PBMCs. This chain's CDR3 is CAGSPTGDTGELFF. In DNA, the CDR3 is TGCGCCGGCAGCCCAACAGGGGATACCGGGGAGCTGTTTTTT.